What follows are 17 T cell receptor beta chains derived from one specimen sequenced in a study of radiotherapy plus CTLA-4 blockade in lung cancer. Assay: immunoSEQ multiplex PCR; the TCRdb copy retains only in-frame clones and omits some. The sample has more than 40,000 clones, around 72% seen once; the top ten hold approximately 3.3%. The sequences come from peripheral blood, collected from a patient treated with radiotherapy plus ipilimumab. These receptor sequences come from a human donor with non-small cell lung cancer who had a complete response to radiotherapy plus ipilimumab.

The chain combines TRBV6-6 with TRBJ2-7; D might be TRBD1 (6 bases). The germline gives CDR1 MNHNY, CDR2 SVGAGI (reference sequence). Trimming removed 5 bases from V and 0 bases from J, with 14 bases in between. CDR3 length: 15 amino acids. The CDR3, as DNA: TGTGCCAGCAGTGATGGACAGAACGGCTCCTACGAGCAGTACTTC. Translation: CASSDGQNGSYEQYF.

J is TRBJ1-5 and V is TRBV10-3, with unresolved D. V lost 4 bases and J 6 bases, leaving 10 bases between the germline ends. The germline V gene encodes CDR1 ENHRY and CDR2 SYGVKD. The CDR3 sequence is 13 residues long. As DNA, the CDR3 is TGTGCCATCAGTGCCGGGGAGGGTCAGCCCCAGCATTTT. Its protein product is CAISAGEGQPQHF.

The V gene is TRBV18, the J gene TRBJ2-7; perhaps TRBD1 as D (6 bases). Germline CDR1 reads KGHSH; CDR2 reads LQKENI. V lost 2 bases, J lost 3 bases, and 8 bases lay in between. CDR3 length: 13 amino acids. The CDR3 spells CASSPGGIYEQYF. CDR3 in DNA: TGTGCCAGCTCACCAGGGGGCATCTACGAGCAGTACTTC. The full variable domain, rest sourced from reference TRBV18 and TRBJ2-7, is NAGVMQNPRHLVRRRGQEARLRCSPMKGHSHVYWYRQLPEEGLKFMVYLQKENIIDESGMPKERFSAEFPKEGPSILRIQQVVRGDSAAYFCASSPGGIYEQYFGPGTRLTVT.

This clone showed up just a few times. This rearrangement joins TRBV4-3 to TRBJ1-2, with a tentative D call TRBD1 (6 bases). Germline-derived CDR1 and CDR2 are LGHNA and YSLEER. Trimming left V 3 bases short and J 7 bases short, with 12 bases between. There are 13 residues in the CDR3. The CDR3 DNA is TGCGCCAGCAGCCAGTCGACAGGTGCTGGCTACACCTTC. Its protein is CASSQSTGAGYTF.

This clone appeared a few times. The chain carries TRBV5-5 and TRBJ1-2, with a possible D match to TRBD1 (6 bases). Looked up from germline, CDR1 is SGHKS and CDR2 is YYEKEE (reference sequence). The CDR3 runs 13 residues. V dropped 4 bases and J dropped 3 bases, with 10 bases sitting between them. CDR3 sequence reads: CASSRSGDYGYTF. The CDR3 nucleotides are TGTGCCAGCAGCCGCTCAGGGGACTATGGCTACACCTTC.

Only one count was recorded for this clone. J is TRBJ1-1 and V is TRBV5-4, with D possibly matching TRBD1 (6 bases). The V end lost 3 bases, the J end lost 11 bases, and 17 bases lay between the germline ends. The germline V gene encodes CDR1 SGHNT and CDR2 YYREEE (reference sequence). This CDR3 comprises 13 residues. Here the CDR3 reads CASSSSDSRGAFF. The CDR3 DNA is TGTGCCAGCAGCTCCTCGGACAGCCGGGGCGCTTTCTTT. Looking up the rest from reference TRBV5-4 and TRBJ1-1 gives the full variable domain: ETGVTQSPTHLIKTRGQQVTLRCSSQSGHNTVSWYQQALGQGPQFIFQYYREEENGRGNFPPRFSGLQFPNYSSELNVNALELDDSALYLCASSSSDSRGAFFGQGTRLTVV.

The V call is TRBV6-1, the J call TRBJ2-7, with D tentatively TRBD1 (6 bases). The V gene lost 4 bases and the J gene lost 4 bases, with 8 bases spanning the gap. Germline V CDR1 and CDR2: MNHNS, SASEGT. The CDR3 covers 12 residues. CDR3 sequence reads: CASSGGTYEQYF. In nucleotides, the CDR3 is TGTGCCAGCAGTGGTGGGACATACGAGCAGTACTTC.

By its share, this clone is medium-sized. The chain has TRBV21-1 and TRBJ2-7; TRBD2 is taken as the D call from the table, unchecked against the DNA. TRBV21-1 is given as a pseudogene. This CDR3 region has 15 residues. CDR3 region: CASSKRRGSSYEQYF. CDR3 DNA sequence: TGTGCCAGCAGCAAACGTCGGGGGAGCTCCTACGAGCAGTACTTC.

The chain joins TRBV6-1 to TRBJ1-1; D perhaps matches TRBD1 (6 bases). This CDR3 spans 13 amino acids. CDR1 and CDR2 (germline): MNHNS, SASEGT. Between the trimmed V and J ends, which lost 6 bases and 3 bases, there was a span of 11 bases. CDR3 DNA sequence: TGTGCCAGCAGAACCCCAGGGGACACTGAAGCTTTCTTT. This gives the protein CASRTPGDTEAFF.

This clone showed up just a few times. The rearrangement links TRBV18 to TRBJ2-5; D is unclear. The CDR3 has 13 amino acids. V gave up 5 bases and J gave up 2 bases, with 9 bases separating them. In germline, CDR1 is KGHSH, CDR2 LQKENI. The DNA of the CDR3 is TGTGCCAGCTCAGCTCGAGCTCAAGAGACCCAGTACTTC. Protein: CASSARAQETQYF.

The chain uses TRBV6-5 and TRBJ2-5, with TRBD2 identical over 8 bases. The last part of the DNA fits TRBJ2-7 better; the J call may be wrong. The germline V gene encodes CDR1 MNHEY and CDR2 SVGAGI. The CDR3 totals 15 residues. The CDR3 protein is CASSYSSGGSYEQYF. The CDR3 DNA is TGTGCCAGCAGTTACAGCAGCGGGGGATCCTACGAGCAGTACTTC.

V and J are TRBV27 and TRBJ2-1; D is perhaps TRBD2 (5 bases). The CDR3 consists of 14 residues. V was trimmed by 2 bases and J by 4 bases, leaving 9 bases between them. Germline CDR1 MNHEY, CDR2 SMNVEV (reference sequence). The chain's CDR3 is CASSLRGRYNEQFF. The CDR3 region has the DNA TGTGCCAGCAGTTTACGAGGGCGGTACAATGAGCAGTTCTTC.

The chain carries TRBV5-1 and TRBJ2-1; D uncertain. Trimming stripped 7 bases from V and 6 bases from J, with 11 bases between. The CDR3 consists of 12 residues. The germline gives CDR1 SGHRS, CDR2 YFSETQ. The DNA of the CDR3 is TGCGCCAGCGCTAGTTCGATCAATGAGCAGTTCTTC. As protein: CASASSINEQFF.

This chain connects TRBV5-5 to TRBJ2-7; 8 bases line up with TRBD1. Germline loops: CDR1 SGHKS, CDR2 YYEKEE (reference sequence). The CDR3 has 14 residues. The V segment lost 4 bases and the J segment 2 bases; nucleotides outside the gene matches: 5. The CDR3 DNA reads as TGTGCCAGCAGCCTCGGACAGGGAGCCTACGAGCAGTACTTC. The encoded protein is CASSLGQGAYEQYF.

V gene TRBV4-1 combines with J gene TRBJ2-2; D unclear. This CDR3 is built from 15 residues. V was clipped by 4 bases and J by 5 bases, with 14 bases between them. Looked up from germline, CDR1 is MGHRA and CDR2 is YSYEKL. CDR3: CASSPPTVGTGELFF. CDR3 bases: TGCGCCAGCAGCCCACCTACGGTCGGGACCGGGGAGCTGTTTTTT.

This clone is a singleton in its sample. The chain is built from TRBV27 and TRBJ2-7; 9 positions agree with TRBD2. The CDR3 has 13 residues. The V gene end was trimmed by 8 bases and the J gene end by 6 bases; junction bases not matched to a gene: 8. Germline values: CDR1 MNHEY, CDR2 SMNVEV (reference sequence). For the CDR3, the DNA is TGTGCCAGCGGAACTAGCGGGTTGGTCGAGCAGTACTTC. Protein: CASGTSGLVEQYF.

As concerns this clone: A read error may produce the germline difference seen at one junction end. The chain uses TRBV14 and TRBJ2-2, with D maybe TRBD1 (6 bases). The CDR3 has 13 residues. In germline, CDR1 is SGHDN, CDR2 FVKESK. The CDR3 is CASRRQDTGELFF. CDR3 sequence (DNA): TGTGCCAGCAGACGACAGGATACCGGCGAGCTGTTTTTT.